The 9 T cell receptor beta chains presented below share a single source sample, sequenced in a study of post-analysis software for immune sequencing data. These receptors lack a known antigen. Whole-study findings and limits: Relative to controls, patients had roughly five TRBV segments at higher frequency, with TRBV5-6, TRBV5-1 and TRBV20-1 among these.

Every TCR beta cDNA library bore unique molecular identifiers. TCRdb reanalysed the PCR reads using MiXCR and keeps one entry per CDR3 protein. The sample lists roughly 400,000 distinct CDR3 sequences, less than 40% occurring once. The sequenced material came from blood. The receptors were sampled from a girl aged 2-10 years with multiple sclerosis.

This clonotype was found once. This chain connects TRBV12-3 or TRBV12-4 to TRBJ1-2, with 8 bases identical to TRBD1. The ends lost 1 base at V and 5 bases at J; junction bases unmatched: 3. The CDR3 is made up of 14 amino acids. The chain's CDR3 is CASSLGGTGYGYTF. The CDR3 coding sequence is TGTGCCAGCAGTTTAGGGGGGACAGGATATGGCTACACCTTC.

This clonotype was observed a handful of times. Germline is not matched at one junction end, which may reflect a read error. The rearrangement links TRBV7-2 to TRBJ2-7; D uncertain. The germline V gene has CDR1 SGHTA and CDR2 FQGNSA. This CDR3 has 13 amino acids. This CDR3 is CAGSLERTYEQYF. In nucleotides, the CDR3 is TGTGCCGGCAGCTTAGAACGGACCTACGAGCAGTACTTC.

The chain recombines TRBV20-1 with TRBJ2-1, with 11 bases matching TRBD2. J was trimmed by 7 bases and V by 1 base; bases with no gene match: 9. Germline lookup yields CDR1 DFQATT and CDR2 SNEGSKA (reference sequence). The CDR3 runs 16 residues. The CDR3 is CSARVLTSGRTNEQFF. CDR3 DNA: TGCAGTGCTAGAGTCCTAACTAGCGGGAGAACTAATGAGCAGTTCTTC.

The V gene is TRBV5-1, the J gene TRBJ2-1, with a possible D match to TRBD1 (6 bases). The V gene's germline CDR1 is SGHRS and CDR2 YFSETQ. V was clipped by 0 bases and J by 10 bases, with 23 bases between them. This CDR3 has 17 residues. The CDR3 region has the DNA TGCGCCAGCAGCTTGGGTATTAGGACAGCCCTATCCTACGAGCAGTTCTTC. The encoded protein is CASSLGIRTALSYEQFF. Full variable domain (remainder filled in from reference TRBV5-1 and TRBJ2-1): KAGVTQTPRYLIKTRGQQVTLSCSPISGHRSVSWYQQTPGQGLQFLFEYFSETQRNKGNFPGRFSGRQFSNSRSEMNVSTLELGDSALYLCASSLGIRTALSYEQFFGPGTRLTVL.

The V call is TRBV6-5, the J call TRBJ2-7; D possibly matches TRBD1 or TRBD2 (5 bases each). Between the trimmed V and J ends, which lost 1 base and 2 bases, there was a span of 9 bases. This CDR3 contains 14 residues. Germline lookup yields CDR1 MNHEY and CDR2 SVGAGI. CDR3 loop: CASSYFGGPYEQYF. CDR3 DNA: TGTGCCAGCAGTTACTTTGGGGGTCCCTACGAGCAGTACTTC.

The chain recombines TRBV20-1 with TRBJ2-1; 7 bases are a match to TRBD1. Trimming at V came to 0 bases and at J to 1 base, leaving 6 bases not matched to a gene. This CDR3 has 16 amino acids. Per the germline V gene, CDR1 is DFQATT and CDR2 is SNEGSKA (reference sequence). The CDR3 sequence: CSARDRDSQSYNEQFF. For the CDR3, the DNA is TGCAGTGCTAGAGATAGGGACAGTCAATCCTACAATGAGCAGTTCTTC.

The rearrangement links TRBV28 to TRBJ2-1; D possibly corresponds to TRBD1 (5 bases). V shed 5 bases and J shed 5 bases, with 25 bases lying between them. The CDR3 spans 18 residues. The germline gives CDR1 MDHEN, CDR2 SYDVKM. This CDR3 reads CASSPAPRLDTRNNEQFF. The CDR3 DNA reads as TGTGCCAGCAGTCCGGCCCCCCGGTTGGACACGCGTAACAATGAGCAGTTCTTC.

The CDR3 DNA reads TGCGCCAGCAGCCAAGATAAGGAGGGATTAGGCAAAAACATTCAGTACTTC. As protein: CASSQDKEGLGKNIQYF. The rearrangement links TRBV4-1 to TRBJ2-4; possible D gene TRBD2, 6 bases. V shed 0 bases and J shed 3 bases, with 15 bases lying between them. Per germline, CDR1 MGHRA and CDR2 YSYEKL. The CDR3 runs 17 residues.

The rearrangement links TRBV16 to TRBJ2-5, with D maybe TRBD1 (5 bases). The germline V gene has CDR1 KGHSY and CDR2 FQNENV. This CDR3 is 14 amino acids long. The V gene lost 4 bases and the J gene lost 5 bases, with 14 bases spanning the gap. The CDR3 loop reads CASSLYRMGETQYF. CDR3 nucleotide sequence: TGTGCCAGCAGCCTTTACAGGATGGGCGAGACCCAGTACTTC.